This T cell receptor (beta chain) was obtained from a study of siplizumab effects on memory and regulatory T cells. Assaying covered about 10^5 TCR templates per sample. Clones were read by immunoSEQ multiplex PCR, and TCRdb kept only the in-frame ones, dropping some. The profile shows about 100,000 clones, 80% to 95% of them singletons. General study points: Significant reduction of alloreactive sequences traceable to unstimulated CD4+ memory cells was observed with siplizumab. Naive T cells, seemingly more diverse than memory cells, seemed major alloresponse contributors.

Remarks on this clone: The antigen remains unidentified.

J lost 5 bases, V lost 0 bases, and 9 bases had no gene match. The CDR3 sequence is 16 residues long. CDR1 SGHRS and CDR2 YFSETQ come from the germline V gene. The clonotype originates from a human donor in good health. This chain joins TRBV5-1 and TRBJ2-5; 8 positions match TRBD1. The specimen was CD4+ T cells sorted from blood. In nucleotides, the CDR3 is TGCGCCAGCAGCTTGGCCCTCGGACAGGGTTTCGAGACCCAGTACTTC. Amino acids: CASSLALGQGFETQYF.